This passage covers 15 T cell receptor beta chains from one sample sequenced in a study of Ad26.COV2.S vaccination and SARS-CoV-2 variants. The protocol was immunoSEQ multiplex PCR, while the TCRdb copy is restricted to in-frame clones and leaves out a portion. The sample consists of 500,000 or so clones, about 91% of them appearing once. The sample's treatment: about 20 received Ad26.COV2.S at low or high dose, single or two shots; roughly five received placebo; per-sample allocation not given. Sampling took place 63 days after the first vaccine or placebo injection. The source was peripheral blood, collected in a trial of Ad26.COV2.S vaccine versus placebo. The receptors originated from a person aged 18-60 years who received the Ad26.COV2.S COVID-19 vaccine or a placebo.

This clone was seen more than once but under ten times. Here the CDR3 DNA reads TGCAGTGCTAGAGATGGGAATGAGCAGTTCTTC. Protein product: CSARDGNEQFF. The chain carries TRBV20-1 and TRBJ2-1, with no clear D. The CDR3 contains 11 residues. CDR1 is DFQATT, CDR2 SNEGSKA, per germline (reference sequence). The V end was cut by 0 bases, the J end by 7 bases, with 4 bases between.

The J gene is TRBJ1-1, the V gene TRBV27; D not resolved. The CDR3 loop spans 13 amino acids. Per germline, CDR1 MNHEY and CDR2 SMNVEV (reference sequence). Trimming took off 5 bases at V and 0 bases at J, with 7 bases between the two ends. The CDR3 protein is CASSREMNTEAFF. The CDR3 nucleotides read TGTGCCAGCAGTCGGGAAATGAACACTGAAGCTTTCTTT.

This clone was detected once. CDR3: CASSLTSYGEQYF. The CDR3 DNA is TGTGCCAGCAGCTTGACTAGCTACGGCGAGCAGTACTTC. This sequence joins TRBV5-4 and TRBJ2-7; possible D gene TRBD2, 6 bases. Germline assignment: CDR1 SGHNT and CDR2 YYREEE (reference sequence). This CDR3 is built from 13 residues. V was clipped by 1 base and J by 6 bases, with 11 bases between them.

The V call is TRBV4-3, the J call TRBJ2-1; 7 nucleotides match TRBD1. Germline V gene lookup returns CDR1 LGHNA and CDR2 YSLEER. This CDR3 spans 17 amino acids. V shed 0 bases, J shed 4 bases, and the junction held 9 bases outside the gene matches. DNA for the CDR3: TGCGCCAGCAGCCAAGATGGGGTAGGGACAGAATACAATGAGCAGTTCTTC. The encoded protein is CASSQDGVGTEYNEQFF.

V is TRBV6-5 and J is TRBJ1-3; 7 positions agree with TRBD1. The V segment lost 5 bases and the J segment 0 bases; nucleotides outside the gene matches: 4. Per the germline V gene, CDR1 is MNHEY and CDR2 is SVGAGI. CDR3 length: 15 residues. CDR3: CASSITGDSGNTIYF. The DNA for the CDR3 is TGTGCCAGCAGTATCACAGGGGACTCTGGAAACACCATATATTTT.

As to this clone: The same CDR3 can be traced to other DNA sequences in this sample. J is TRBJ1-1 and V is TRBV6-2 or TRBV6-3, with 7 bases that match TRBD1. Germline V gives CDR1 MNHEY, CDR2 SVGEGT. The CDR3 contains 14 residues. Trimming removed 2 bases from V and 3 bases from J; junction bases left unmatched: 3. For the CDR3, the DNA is TGTGCCAGCAGTTACGCAGGGGGGGACACTGAAGCTTTCTTT. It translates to CASSYAGGDTEAFF.

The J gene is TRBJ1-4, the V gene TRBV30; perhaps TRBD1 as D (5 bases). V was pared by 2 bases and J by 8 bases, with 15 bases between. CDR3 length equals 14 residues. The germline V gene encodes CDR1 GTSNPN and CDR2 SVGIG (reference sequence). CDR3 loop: CAWSRGLETEKLFF. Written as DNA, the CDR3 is TGTGCCTGGAGTCGGGGCCTTGAAACGGAAAAACTGTTTTTT. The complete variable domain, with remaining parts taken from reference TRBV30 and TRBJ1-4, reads SQTIHQWPATLVQPVGSPLSLECTVEGTSNPNLYWYRQAAGRGLQLLFYSVGIGQISSEVPQNLSASRPQDRQFILSSKKLLLSDSGFYLCAWSRGLETEKLFFGSGTQLSVL.

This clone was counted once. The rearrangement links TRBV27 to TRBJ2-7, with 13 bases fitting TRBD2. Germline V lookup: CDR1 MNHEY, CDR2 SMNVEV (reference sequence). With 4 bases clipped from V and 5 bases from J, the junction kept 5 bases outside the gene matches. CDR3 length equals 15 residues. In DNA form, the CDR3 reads TGTGCCAGCAGTTCCGGGACTAGCGGGATTAACGAGCAGTACGTC. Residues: CASSSGTSGINEQYV.

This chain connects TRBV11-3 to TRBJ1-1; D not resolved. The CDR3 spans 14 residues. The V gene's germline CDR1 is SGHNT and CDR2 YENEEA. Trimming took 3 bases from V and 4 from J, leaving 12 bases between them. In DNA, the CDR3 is TGTGCCAGCAGCTTCCCCTGGGAAACCACTGAAGCTTTCTTT. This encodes CASSFPWETTEAFF.

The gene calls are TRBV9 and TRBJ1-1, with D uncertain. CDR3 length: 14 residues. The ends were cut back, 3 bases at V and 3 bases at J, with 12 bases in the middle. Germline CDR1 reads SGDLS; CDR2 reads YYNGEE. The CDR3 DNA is TGTGCCAGCAGCGCGACACCGTGGGACACTGAAGCTTTCTTT. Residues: CASSATPWDTEAFF.

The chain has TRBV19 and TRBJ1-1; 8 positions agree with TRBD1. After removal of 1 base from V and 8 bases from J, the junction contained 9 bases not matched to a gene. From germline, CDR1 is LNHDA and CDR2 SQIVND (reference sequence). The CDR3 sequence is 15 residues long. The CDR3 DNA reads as TGTGCCAGTAGTATAGGAAGGGGCGGACAGGGCGAAGCTTTCTTT. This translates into CASSIGRGGQGEAFF.

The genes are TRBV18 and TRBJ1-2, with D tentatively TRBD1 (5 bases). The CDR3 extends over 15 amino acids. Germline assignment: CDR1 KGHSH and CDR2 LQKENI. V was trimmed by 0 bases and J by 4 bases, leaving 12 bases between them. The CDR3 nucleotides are TGTGCCAGCTCACCACCCGTCAGGGATGGCTATGGCTACACCTTC. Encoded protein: CASSPPVRDGYGYTF.

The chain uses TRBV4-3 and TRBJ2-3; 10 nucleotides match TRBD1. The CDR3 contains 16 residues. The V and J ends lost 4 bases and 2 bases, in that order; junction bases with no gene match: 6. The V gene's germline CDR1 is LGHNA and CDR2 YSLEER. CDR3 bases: TGCGCCAGCAGCCTGGGACAGGGGAGAACCACAGATACGCAGTATTTT. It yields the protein CASSLGQGRTTDTQYF.

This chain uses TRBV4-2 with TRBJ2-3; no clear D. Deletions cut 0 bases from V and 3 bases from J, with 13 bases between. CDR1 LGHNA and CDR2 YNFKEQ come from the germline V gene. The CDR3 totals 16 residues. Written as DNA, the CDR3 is TGTGCCAGCAGCCAAGATGGGCCGGAGTGGACAGATACGCAGTATTTT. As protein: CASSQDGPEWTDTQYF.

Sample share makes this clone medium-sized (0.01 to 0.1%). CDR3 in amino acids: CASSLADPYEQYF. CDR3 DNA sequence: TGTGCCAGCAGTTTGGCAGATCCCTACGAGCAGTACTTC. The V and J genes are TRBV27 and TRBJ2-7; unclear D gene. V was clipped by 3 bases and J by 2 bases, with 8 bases between them. Germline V CDR1 and CDR2: MNHEY, SMNVEV (reference sequence). The length of the CDR3 is 13 residues.